Listed below are T cell receptor beta chains from one sample, sequenced in a study of blood T cell repertoires in COVID-19. Produced via immunoSEQ multiplex PCR; TCRdb's table is partial and in-frame only. The sample contains about 47,000 clones, 84% of which appear only once. The specimen sequenced was peripheral blood. These receptor sequences come from a man aged 45-60 years with acute or convalescent COVID-19. Each CDR3 is given with its conserved first and last residue. D genes are given only for firm matches. Where a row states a size, it is once, few, many or the class of an expanded clone; other rows omit it.

v_gene	len	abundance	j_gene	d_gene	CDR3aa	CDR3nt
TRBV7-3	15	.	TRBJ2-2	.	CASSVGTTNTGELFF	TGTGCCAGCAGCGTAGGGACAACGAACACCGGGGAGCTGTTTTTT
TRBV5-1	15	.	TRBJ1-6	TRBD1	CASSTGQGASSPLHF	TGCGCCAGCAGCACCGGACAGGGCGCTTCTTCACCCCTCCACTTT
TRBV9	14	.	TRBJ1-1	TRBD1	CASSGTGANTEAFF	TGTGCCAGCAGCGGGACAGGGGCGAACACTGAAGCTTTCTTT
TRBV7-6	12	once	TRBJ1-5	.	CASSLAGEPQHF	TGTGCCAGCAGCTTAGCGGGCGAGCCCCAGCATTTT
TRBV29-1	11	.	TRBJ2-7	TRBD2	CSVGEGYEQYF	TGCAGCGTTGGGGAGGGATACGAGCAGTACTTC
TRBV5-1	14	.	TRBJ1-1	TRBD1	CASSFSGQGSEAFF	TGCGCCAGCAGCTTCTCGGGACAGGGGTCTGAAGCTTTCTTT
TRBV20-1	13	.	TRBJ2-3	.	CSASNAGTDTQYF	TGCAGTGCTAGTAATGCGGGGACAGATACGCAGTATTTT
TRBV19	14	.	TRBJ1-4	.	CATGTPPTNEKLFF	TGTGCCACCGGGACACCACCAACTAATGAAAAACTGTTTTTT
TRBV6-1	14	.	TRBJ1-5	.	CAINSGGINQPQHF	TGTGCCATCAACTCCGGGGGGATAAATCAGCCCCAGCATTTT
TRBV5-1	15	.	TRBJ2-5	TRBD2	CASSFGTSGQETQYF	TGCGCCAGCAGCTTCGGGACTAGCGGTCAAGAGACCCAGTACTTC
TRBV5-1	17	.	TRBJ1-3	TRBD1	CASSLDAGGAAGNTIYF	TGCGCCAGCAGCTTGGATGCAGGGGGCGCCGCTGGAAACACCATATATTTT
TRBV5-4	16	.	TRBJ1-5	.	CASSLGGGNRDQPQHF	TGTGCCAGCAGCTTGGGGGGGGGTAACCGGGATCAGCCCCAGCATTTT
TRBV28	14	.	TRBJ2-1	.	CASSLVQVNNEQFF	TGTGCCAGCAGTTTAGTACAGGTAAACAATGAGCAGTTCTTC
TRBV28	12	.	TRBJ2-7	.	CASSLQRDEQYF	TGTGCCAGCAGTTTGCAGAGGGACGAGCAGTACTTC
TRBV4-1	12	.	TRBJ2-5	.	CASSQDKETQYF	TGCGCCAGCAGCCAAGATAAAGAGACCCAGTACTTC
TRBV20-1	10	.	TRBJ2-1	.	CSARDYEQFF	TGCAGTGCTAGAGACTATGAGCAGTTCTTC
TRBV4-1	13	.	TRBJ1-1	.	CASSQVSGPEAFF	TGCGCCAGCAGCCAAGTTAGTGGGCCTGAAGCTTTCTTT
TRBV5-1	14	.	TRBJ1-1	.	CASSLAGQGTEAFF	TGCGCCAGCAGCTTGGCCGGTCAGGGTACTGAAGCTTTCTTT
TRBV6-5	14	.	TRBJ2-1	TRBD2	CASSTGLAGGEQFF	TGTGCCAGCAGTACCGGACTAGCGGGAGGGGAGCAGTTCTTC
TRBV30	14	.	TRBJ2-7	TRBD1	CAWSLGTGDYEQYF	TGTGCCTGGAGTCTTGGGACAGGGGACTACGAGCAGTACTTC
TRBV28	14	.	TRBJ1-6	.	CASSLGQGGSPLHF	TGTGCCAGCAGTTTAGGGCAGGGCGGTTCACCCCTCCACTTT
TRBV4-2	15	.	TRBJ2-1	.	CASSQGQAARNEQFF	TGTGCCAGCAGCCAAGGACAGGCGGCAAGGAATGAGCAGTTCTTC
TRBV19	14	.	TRBJ1-2	TRBD1	CASSIGTGSYGYTF	TGTGCCAGTAGTATAGGGACAGGGAGCTATGGCTACACCTTC
TRBV5-6	16	once	TRBJ1-1	.	CASSSRLRRSDTEAFF	TGTGCCAGCAGCTCCCGACTCAGAAGAAGCGACACTGAAGCTTTCTTT
TRBV7-3	14	.	TRBJ2-3	.	CASSLYGSADTQYF	TGTGCCAGCAGCTTATACGGGAGCGCAGATACGCAGTATTTT
TRBV6-1	13	once	TRBJ1-5	.	CASSDSSNQPQHF	TGTGCCAGCAGTGACAGTAGCAATCAGCCCCAGCATTTT
TRBV2	14	few	TRBJ2-7	.	CASSESLLTYEQYF	TGTGCCAGCAGTGAATCACTTCTGACCTACGAGCAGTACTTC
TRBV5-6	14	.	TRBJ1-4	TRBD1	CASSTGATNEKLFF	TGTGCCAGCAGCACAGGGGCAACTAATGAAAAACTGTTTTTT
TRBV28	15	.	TRBJ2-7	.	CASSTGLRSSYEQYF	TGTGCCAGCAGTACAGGGTTAAGAAGCTCCTACGAGCAGTACTTC
TRBV7-2	12	.	TRBJ2-5	.	CASSSSLETQYF	TGTGCCAGCAGCTCCTCCCTCGAGACCCAGTACTTC
TRBV27	15	.	TRBJ2-1	TRBD2	CASSFLLAGVFEQFF	TGTGCCAGCAGTTTTCTGCTAGCGGGAGTTTTTGAGCAGTTCTTC
TRBV7-7	15	.	TRBJ2-1	.	CASSQLGGGVDEQFF	TGTGCTAGCAGCCAACTAGGAGGGGGGGTTGATGAGCAGTTCTTC
TRBV19	15	.	TRBJ1-4	TRBD1	CASSFLGQGDEKLFF	TGTGCCAGTAGTTTTCTCGGTCAGGGGGATGAAAAACTGTTTTTT
TRBV11-3	13	.	TRBJ2-7	TRBD1	CASSRNRGYEQYF	TGTGCCAGCAGCCGAAACAGGGGTTACGAGCAGTACTTC
TRBV13	15	.	TRBJ2-7	TRBD1	CASSLGTAYGEEQYF	TGTGCCAGCAGCTTGGGGACAGCGTACGGTGAAGAGCAGTACTTC
TRBV20-1	11	.	TRBJ2-5	.	CSARDLRVQYF	TGCAGTGCTAGAGACCTGCGAGTCCAGTACTTC
TRBV5-1	15	.	TRBJ1-4	TRBD1	CASSLGTGSNEKLFF	TGCGCCAGCAGCTTAGGGACAGGGAGTAATGAAAAACTGTTTTTT
TRBV27	15	.	TRBJ2-1	TRBD2	CASSFSLAGGFEQFF	TGTGCCAGCAGTTTCTCGCTAGCGGGAGGATTTGAGCAGTTCTTC
TRBV7-9	19	.	TRBJ1-1	.	CASRYRPLRSGARNTEAFF	TGTGCCAGCAGGTATAGACCCCTTCGCAGTGGGGCAAGGAACACTGAAGCTTTCTTT
TRBV19	16	once	TRBJ2-2	TRBD2	CASRKPLAGGTGELFF	TGTGCCAGTAGAAAACCCCTAGCGGGAGGCACCGGGGAGCTGTTTTTT
TRBV5-8	13	.	TRBJ2-7	.	CASSRGAVYEQYF	TGTGCCAGCAGCCGGGGGGCAGTCTACGAGCAGTACTTC
TRBV5-4	14	.	TRBJ2-7	TRBD2	CASSNLAGYDEQYF	TGTGCCAGCAGCAACCTAGCGGGATACGACGAGCAGTACTTC
TRBV7-3	14	.	TRBJ2-2	.	CASRLQGYTGELFF	TGTGCCAGCAGATTACAGGGATACACCGGGGAGCTGTTTTTT
TRBV9	13	.	TRBJ2-1	.	CASSGLPGNEQFF	TGTGCCAGCAGCGGGCTACCGGGCAATGAGCAGTTCTTC
TRBV19	14	.	TRBJ1-1	.	CASSRETVNTEAFF	TGTGCCAGTAGTAGAGAGACAGTCAACACTGAAGCTTTCTTT
TRBV3-1/TRBV3-2	15	.	TRBJ1-1	.	CASSQEAGVLTEAFF	TGTGCCAGCAGCCAAGAGGCAGGGGTGTTAACTGAAGCTTTCTTT
TRBV28	14	.	TRBJ1-1	.	CASSPRRSNTEAFF	TGTGCCAGCAGTCCCAGACGGAGTAACACTGAAGCTTTCTTT
TRBV28	16	.	TRBJ2-7	TRBD1	CASSPRGQGGTYEQYF	TGTGCCAGCAGCCCCCGGGGACAGGGCGGGACCTACGAGCAGTACTTC
TRBV2	15	.	TRBJ1-4	.	CATLLGGLADEKLFF	TGTGCCACCCTACTTGGCGGTCTCGCGGATGAAAAACTGTTTTTT
TRBV21-1	12	.	TRBJ1-1	.	CASSKGAEHAFF	TGTGCCAGCAGCAAAGGCGCTGAGCATGCTTTCTTT
TRBV19	15	.	TRBJ1-2	.	CASSSSGTHLGGYTF	TGTGCCAGTAGTTCCTCCGGGACACACCTGGGTGGCTACACCTTC
TRBV6-1	14	.	TRBJ2-7	TRBD1	CASSEGQGTYEQYF	TGTGCCAGCAGTGAAGGACAGGGGACCTACGAGCAGTACTTC
TRBV29-1	13	.	TRBJ2-3	TRBD2	CSVVTSGTDTQYF	TGCAGCGTTGTTACTAGCGGCACAGATACGCAGTATTTT
TRBV7-9	15	.	TRBJ1-6	TRBD1	CASSLERTGNSPLHF	TGTGCCAGCAGCTTAGAAAGGACAGGGAATTCACCCCTCCACTTT
TRBV7-8	14	.	TRBJ1-1	.	CASSLVRADTEAFF	TGTGCCAGCAGCTTAGTCAGGGCGGACACTGAAGCTTTCTTT
TRBV5-1	15	few	TRBJ1-5	.	CASRPDSSSNQPQHF	TGCGCCAGCAGACCGGACTCAAGTAGCAATCAGCCCCAGCATTTT
TRBV5-4	14	.	TRBJ1-6	.	CASSTQGHGSPLHF	TGTGCCAGCAGTACTCAGGGGCACGGTTCACCCCTCCACTTT
TRBV28	14	.	TRBJ1-5	.	CASSPGGSNQPQHF	TGTGCCAGCAGTCCGGGTGGTAGCAATCAGCCCCAGCATTTT
TRBV28	15	once	TRBJ1-2	.	CASSPSRLIEGGYTF	TGTGCCAGCAGTCCAAGCCGGCTTATCGAGGGCGGCTACACCTTC